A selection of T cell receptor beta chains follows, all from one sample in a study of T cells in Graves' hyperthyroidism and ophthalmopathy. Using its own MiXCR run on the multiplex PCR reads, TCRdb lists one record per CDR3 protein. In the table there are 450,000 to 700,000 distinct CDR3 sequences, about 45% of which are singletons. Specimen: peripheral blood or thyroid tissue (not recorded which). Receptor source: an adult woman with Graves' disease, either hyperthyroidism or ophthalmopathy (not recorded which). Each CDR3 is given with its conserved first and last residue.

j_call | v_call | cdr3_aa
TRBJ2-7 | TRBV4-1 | CASSRVRADEQYF
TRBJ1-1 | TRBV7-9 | CASSSDPNTEAFF
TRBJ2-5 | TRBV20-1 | CSARTGGRETQYF
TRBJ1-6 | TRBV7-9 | CASSLVGISPLHF
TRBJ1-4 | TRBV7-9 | CASSLAGRGLEKLFF
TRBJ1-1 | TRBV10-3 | CAISDRKAGVAAAFF
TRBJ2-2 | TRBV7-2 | CASRHRDKPNTGELFF
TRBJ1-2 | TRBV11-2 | CASSLVLQGGPSRAF
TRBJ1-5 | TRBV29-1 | CSAISGDGNQPQHF
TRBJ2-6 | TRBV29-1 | CSVVQGSSGANVLTF
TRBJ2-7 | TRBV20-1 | CSARFVRAHEQYF
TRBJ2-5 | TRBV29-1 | CSVELGVGETQYF
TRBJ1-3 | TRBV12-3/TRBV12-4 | CASSIGHPGNTIYF
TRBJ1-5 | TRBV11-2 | CASSLGQGGQLNNQPQHF
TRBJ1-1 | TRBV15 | CATSRDTRLYTEAFF
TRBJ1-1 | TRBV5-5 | CASSFVRKGAEAFF
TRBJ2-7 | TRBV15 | CATSRDYGRANEQYF
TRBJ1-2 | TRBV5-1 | CASSYEDRPNGYTF
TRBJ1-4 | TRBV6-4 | CASSDNANVKKLFF
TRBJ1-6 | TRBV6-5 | CASSFLPNGNSLLHF
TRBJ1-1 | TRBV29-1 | CSVDSAEMNTEAFF
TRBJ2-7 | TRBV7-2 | CASSRGQGSDEQYF
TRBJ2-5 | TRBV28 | CASSRTSGGLETQYF
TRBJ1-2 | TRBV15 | CATSRDVGGLLGYTF
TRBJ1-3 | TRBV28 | CASTRRRSGNTIYF
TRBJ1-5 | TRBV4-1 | CASSQDRGARQPQHF
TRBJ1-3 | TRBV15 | CATSRVGQGSGNTIYF
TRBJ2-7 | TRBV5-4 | CALNLLSPEQYF
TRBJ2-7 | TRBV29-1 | CSVEQGSSYEQYF
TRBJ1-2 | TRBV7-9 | CASSLVSLQGYGYTF
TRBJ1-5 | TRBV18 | CASSPLRNSNQPQHF
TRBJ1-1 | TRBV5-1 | CVSSQVGNNTEAFF
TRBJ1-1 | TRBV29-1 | CSVEDRGWAEAFF
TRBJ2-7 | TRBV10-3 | CAISDETGTYYEQYF
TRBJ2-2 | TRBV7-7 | CASSFGHNTGELFF
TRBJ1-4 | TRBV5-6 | CASSFLGHGELFF
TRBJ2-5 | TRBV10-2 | CASSDGTGQETQYF
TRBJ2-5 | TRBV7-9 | CASSQSGTVHTAETQYF
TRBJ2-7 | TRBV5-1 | CASSGGHGMTYEQYF
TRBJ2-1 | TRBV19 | CASSERGPYNEQFF
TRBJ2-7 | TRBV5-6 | CATEKPQGYEQYF
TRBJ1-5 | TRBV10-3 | CAIGPQGNSNQPQHF
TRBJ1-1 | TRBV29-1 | CSVPVGSRTEAFF
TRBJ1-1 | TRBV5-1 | CASSAKHRGQGVF